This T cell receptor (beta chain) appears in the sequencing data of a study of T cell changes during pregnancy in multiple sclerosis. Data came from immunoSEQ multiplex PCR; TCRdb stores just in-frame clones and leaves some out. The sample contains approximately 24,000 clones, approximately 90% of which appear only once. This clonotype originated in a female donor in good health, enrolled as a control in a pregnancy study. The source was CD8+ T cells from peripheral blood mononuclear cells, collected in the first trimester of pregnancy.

The CDR3 loop reads CSVGQYGYTF. DNA for the CDR3: TGCAGCGTTGGTCAATATGGCTACACCTTC. The genes are TRBV29-1 and TRBJ1-2, with D unresolved. The germline V gene has CDR1 SQVTM and CDR2 ANQGSEA. The CDR3 consists of 10 residues. Trimming left V 4 bases short and J 5 bases short, with 5 bases between.